These 14 T cell receptor beta chains originate from one sample sequenced in a study of blood T cell repertoires in COVID-19. Sequencing used immunoSEQ multiplex PCR; TCRdb keeps in-frame clones, though not all of them. The repertoire has more than 300,000 clones, roughly 86% of them found once; the top ten carry around 1.9%. The specimen was PBMCs or T cells enriched from blood (not recorded which). The receptors come from a man aged 40-49 years in a cohort exposed to, infected with or recovered from COVID-19 (not recorded which).

This clone was picked up one time. The genes are TRBV7-9 and TRBJ2-2, with 7 bases identical to TRBD1. V gave up 2 bases and J gave up 3 bases; unmatched junction bases: 3. This CDR3 has 15 residues. Germline CDR1 SEHNR, CDR2 FQNEAQ (reference sequence). Written as DNA, the CDR3 is TGTGCCAGCAGCTTATGGCAGGGGGACACCGGGGAGCTGTTTTTT. Amino acid sequence: CASSLWQGDTGELFF.

V gene TRBV24-1 combines with J gene TRBJ2-2, with TRBD1 as a possible D gene (5 bases). There are 12 residues in the CDR3. CDR1 and CDR2 (germline): KGHDR, SFDVKD. V was cut by 6 bases and J by 6 bases, with 7 bases left in between. The CDR3 spells CATSTGAGELFF. For the CDR3, the DNA is TGTGCCACCAGTACAGGAGCCGGGGAGCTGTTTTTT.

This clone has a single count. This chain links TRBV6-5 with TRBJ1-1; 7 positions agree with TRBD1. This CDR3 has 12 residues. Unmatched junction bases numbered 3, after V lost 5 bases and J lost 6 bases. CDR1 and CDR2 from the germline V gene are MNHEY and SVGAGI. The chain's CDR3 is CASSSDRAEAFF. In DNA form, the CDR3 reads TGTGCCAGCAGTAGCGACAGGGCTGAAGCTTTCTTT.

V gene TRBV28 combines with J gene TRBJ2-7, with 10 bases lining up with TRBD1. The J segment lost 4 bases and the V segment lost 7 bases, leaving 10 bases of the junction unmatched. The germline CDR1 and CDR2 sequences are MDHEN and SYDVKM. The CDR3 totals 15 residues. CDR3 amino acids: CASTQGTGVLYEQYF. DNA for the CDR3: TGTGCCAGCACCCAAGGGACAGGGGTTCTTTACGAGCAGTACTTC.

The chain combines TRBV24-1 with TRBJ1-2; TRBD1 matches at 9 bases. CDR1 and CDR2 from the germline V gene are KGHDR and SFDVKD. The CDR3 totals 15 residues. V lost 3 bases and J lost 6; bases outside the gene matches: 7. For the CDR3, the DNA is TGTGCCACCAGTGATCCTTCACAGGGGGCGGATGGCTACACCTTC. Translation: CATSDPSQGADGYTF.

A single count supports this clone. The chain combines TRBV7-3 with TRBJ2-1; no firm D call. Trimming left V 4 bases short and J 0 bases short, with 10 bases between. Germline CDR1 is SGHTA and CDR2 is FQGTGA. The CDR3 runs to 15 residues. The CDR3 DNA reads TGTGCCAGCAGCTCGCATACAAGCTCCTACAATGAGCAGTTCTTC. Protein sequence: CASSSHTSSYNEQFF.

V is TRBV5-1 and J is TRBJ1-1; D might be TRBD1 (6 bases). The CDR3 runs 16 residues. The V gene lost 5 bases and the J gene lost 3 bases, with 20 bases spanning the gap. Germline V gives CDR1 SGHRS, CDR2 YFSETQ. DNA of the CDR3: TGCGCCAGCAGACCAAGATCAGGGGCTCCGGACACTGAAGCTTTCTTT. Its protein is CASRPRSGAPDTEAFF.

Concerning this clone itself: A junction boundary mismatches the germline segment, possibly from a read error. The chain recombines TRBV6-1 with TRBJ1-2, with 9 bases that match TRBD1. There are 15 residues in the CDR3. Germline lookup yields CDR1 MNHNS and CDR2 SASEGT. Written as DNA, the CDR3 is TGTGCCAGCAGTGAACGTGGACAGGGGAAGATGTGGGGAAACTTC. This gives the protein CASSERGQGKMWGNF.

The V and J genes are TRBV3-1 (or the pseudogene TRBV3-2) and TRBJ2-3; 10 positions agree with TRBD2. V gave up 4 bases and J gave up 3 bases; unmatched junction bases: 4. The CDR3 length is 15 residues. Germline V CDR1 and CDR2: LGHDT, YNNKEL (reference sequence). Here the CDR3 DNA reads TGTGCCAGCAGCCCTAGCGGGAGTATGACAGATACGCAGTATTTT. Protein: CASSPSGSMTDTQYF.

The chain employs TRBV2 and TRBJ2-5; D remains ambiguous. CDR3 length equals 15 residues. Deletions cut 2 bases from V and 2 bases from J, with 12 bases between. CDR1 and CDR2 from the germline V gene are SNHLY and FYNNEI. For the CDR3, the DNA is TGTGCCAGCAGTGAATCTCGCGGCTATCAAGAGACCCAGTACTTC. Translated, it gives CASSESRGYQETQYF.

The CDR3 protein is CASSRDSLLYEQYF. CDR3 DNA: TGTGCCAGCAGCCGGGACTCTCTACTCTACGAGCAGTACTTC. V is TRBV27 and J is TRBJ2-7, with D perhaps TRBD2 (6 bases). V was cut by 6 bases and J by 3 bases, with 15 bases left in between. CDR3 size: 14 residues. CDR1 is MNHEY and CDR2 is SMNVEV in the germline V gene (reference sequence).

The chain combines TRBV4-1 with TRBJ2-1; 8 bases agree with TRBD1. The CDR3 length is 17 residues. J lost 7 bases, V lost 0 bases, and 11 bases had no gene match. The germline V gene has CDR1 MGHRA and CDR2 YSYEKL. CDR3 in DNA: TGCGCCAGCAGCCAAGATGGGGCCAGGGGGCTACGTAATGAGCAGTTCTTC. Protein product: CASSQDGARGLRNEQFF.

The chain carries TRBV9 and TRBJ2-7; 11 nucleotides agree with TRBD2. CDR3 length: 15 amino acids. The trim removed 3 bases at V and 5 bases at J, leaving 7 bases unmatched. The germline V gene encodes CDR1 SGDLS and CDR2 YYNGEE. CDR3 nucleotides: TGTGCCAGCAGCGCACGACTAGCGGGACTCCACGAGCAGTACTTC. Translating gives CASSARLAGLHEQYF.

The rearrangement joins TRBV28 to TRBJ2-3; TRBD2 matches at 13 bases. V lost 4 bases and J lost 1; bases outside the gene matches: 5. This CDR3 is 17 amino acids long. The V gene's germline CDR1 is MDHEN and CDR2 SYDVKM. The CDR3 protein is CASSSGLAGFGTDTQYF. As DNA, the CDR3 is TGTGCCAGCAGTTCGGGACTAGCGGGATTCGGCACAGATACGCAGTATTTT.